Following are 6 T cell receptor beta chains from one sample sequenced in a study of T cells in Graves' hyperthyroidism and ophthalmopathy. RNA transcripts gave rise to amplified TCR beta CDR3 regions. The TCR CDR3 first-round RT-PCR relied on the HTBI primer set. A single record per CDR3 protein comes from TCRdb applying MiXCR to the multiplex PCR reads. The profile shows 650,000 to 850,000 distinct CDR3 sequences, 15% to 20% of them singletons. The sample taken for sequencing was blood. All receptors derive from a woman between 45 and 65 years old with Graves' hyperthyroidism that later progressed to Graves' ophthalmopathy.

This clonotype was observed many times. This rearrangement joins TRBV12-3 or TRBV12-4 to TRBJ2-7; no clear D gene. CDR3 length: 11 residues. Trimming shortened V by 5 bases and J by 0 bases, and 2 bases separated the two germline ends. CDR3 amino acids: CASSTSYEQYF. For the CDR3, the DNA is TGTGCCAGCAGTACCTCCTACGAGCAGTACTTC.

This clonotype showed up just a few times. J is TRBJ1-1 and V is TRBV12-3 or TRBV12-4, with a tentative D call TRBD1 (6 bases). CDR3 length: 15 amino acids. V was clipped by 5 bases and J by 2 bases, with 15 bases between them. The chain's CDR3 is CASSDDRRSNTEAFF. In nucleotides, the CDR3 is TGTGCCAGCAGTGACGACAGGAGATCTAACACTGAAGCTTTCTTT.

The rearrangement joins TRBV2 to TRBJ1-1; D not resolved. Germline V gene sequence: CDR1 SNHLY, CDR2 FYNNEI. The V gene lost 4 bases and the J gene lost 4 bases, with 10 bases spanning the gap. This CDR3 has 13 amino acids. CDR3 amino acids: CASSAQEGTEAFF. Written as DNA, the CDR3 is TGTGCCAGCAGTGCTCAGGAGGGCACTGAAGCTTTCTTT.

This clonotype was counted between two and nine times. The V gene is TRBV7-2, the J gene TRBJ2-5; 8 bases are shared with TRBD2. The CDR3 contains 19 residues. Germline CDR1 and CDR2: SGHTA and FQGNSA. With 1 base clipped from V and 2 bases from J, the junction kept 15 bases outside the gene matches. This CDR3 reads CASSLEVAGGRRIQETQYF. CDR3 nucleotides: TGTGCCAGCAGCTTAGAAGTGGCGGGGGGCCGTAGAATTCAAGAGACCCAGTACTTC.

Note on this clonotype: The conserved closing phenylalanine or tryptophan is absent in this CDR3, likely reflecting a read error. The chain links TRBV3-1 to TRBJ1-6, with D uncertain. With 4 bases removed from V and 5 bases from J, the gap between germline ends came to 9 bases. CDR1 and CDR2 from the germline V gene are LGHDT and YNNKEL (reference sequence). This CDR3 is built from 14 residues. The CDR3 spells CASSRTRDNSPLHS. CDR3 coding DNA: TGTGCCAGCAGCCGGACGCGGGATAATTCACCCCTCCACTCT.

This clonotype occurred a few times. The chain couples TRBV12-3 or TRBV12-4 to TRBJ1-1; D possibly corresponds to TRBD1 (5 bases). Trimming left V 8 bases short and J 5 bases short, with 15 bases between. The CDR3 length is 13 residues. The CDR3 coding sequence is TGTGCCAGCGAAGGAGGGGTTGAGACTGAAGCTTTCTTT. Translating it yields CASEGGVETEAFF.